These 14 T cell receptor beta chains share one sample of origin, sequenced in a study of T cells in localized non-small cell lung cancer. The data were produced by immunoSEQ multiplex PCR, yet TCRdb's version contains in-frame clones alone and is incomplete. The sample lists 750 to 1,000 clones; 30% to 40% were seen once. This sample comprised normal lung tissue next to the tumor, obtained before any cancer treatment. The receptors were gathered from a female donor of 60 years or more with stage I lung adenocarcinoma.

This clone rates as large. This sequence joins TRBV11-3 and TRBJ1-1; the D gene is possibly TRBD1 (6 bases). Trimming removed 5 bases from V and 4 bases from J, with 17 bases in between. Germline V gene data show CDR1 as SGHNT and CDR2 as YENEEA. The CDR3 has 15 residues. Here the CDR3 reads CASSPRGGWSTEAFF. The CDR3 DNA sequence: TGTGCCAGCAGCCCCCGAGGGGGTTGGAGCACTGAAGCTTTCTTT.

This chain connects TRBV19 to TRBJ2-7; 8 bases fit TRBD1. The CDR3 sequence is 14 residues long. Trimming took 6 bases from V and 5 from J; bases not matched to a gene: 9. CDR1 LNHDA and CDR2 SQIVND come from the germline V gene (reference sequence). CDR3 nucleotides: TGTGCCAGTAGCTCACGGGACAGGATCCACGAGCAGTACTTC. It encodes CASSSRDRIHEQYF.

In this sample, this clone turned up a few times. The chain recombines TRBV11-3 with TRBJ1-5; D might be TRBD1 (6 bases). This CDR3 region has 15 residues. Trimming shortened V by 5 bases and J by 2 bases, and 13 bases separated the two germline ends. CDR1 and CDR2 from the germline V gene are SGHNT and YENEEA. The CDR3 nucleotides are TGTGCCAGCAGCCTGGACAGCCCGGGCAATCAGCCCCAGCATTTT. Amino acid sequence: CASSLDSPGNQPQHF.

The chain joins TRBV4-1 to TRBJ2-3; tentatively, D is TRBD1 or TRBD2 (6 bases each). There are 19 residues in the CDR3. V lost 3 bases to trimming and J lost 4 bases, with 26 bases between them. Germline CDR1 reads MGHRA; CDR2 reads YSYEKL. CDR3 nucleotides: TGCGCCAGCAGCCAGATCCGGGGCACGAGGGGGGCAGAGGCAGATACGCAGTATTTT. Its protein is CASSQIRGTRGAEADTQYF.

This clone was seen more than once but under ten times. This chain connects TRBV6-8 to TRBJ2-1, with 7 bases matching TRBD2. V was pared by 7 bases and J by 8 bases, with 14 bases of the junction left unmatched. CDR3 length: 15 amino acids. The germline gives CDR1 MNHGY, CDR2 SAAAGT. The CDR3 is CASTRGRGGQDEQFF. The CDR3 DNA follows: TGTGCCAGCACTAGAGGGAGGGGAGGGCAGGATGAGCAGTTCTTC.

The chain links TRBV6-8 to TRBJ1-1; unclear D gene. In germline, CDR1 is MNHGY, CDR2 SAAAGT. V lost 5 bases and J 10 bases, leaving 20 bases between the germline ends. The CDR3 has 14 amino acids. The CDR3 protein is CASSATTEARGAFF. The CDR3 coding sequence is TGTGCCAGCAGTGCGACTACTGAGGCCCGTGGAGCTTTCTTT.

By sample share, this clone is hyperexpanded. V and J are TRBV19 and TRBJ1-4; 8 bases match TRBD1. The CDR3 spans 14 residues. The V gene's germline CDR1 is LNHDA and CDR2 SQIVND (reference sequence). The V segment lost 5 bases and the J segment 8 bases; nucleotides outside the gene matches: 7. The DNA for the CDR3 is TGTGCCAGTAGTTGGGGACAGGAGGTCGAAAAACTGTTTTTT. Translating it yields CASSWGQEVEKLFF.

The genes are TRBV18 and TRBJ2-7; unclear D gene. The CDR3 contains 13 residues. V was trimmed by 0 bases and J by 2 bases, leaving 5 bases between them. Looked up from germline, CDR1 is KGHSH and CDR2 is LQKENI. The CDR3 is CASSPPGTYEQYF. In nucleotides, the CDR3 is TGTGCCAGCTCACCACCGGGCACCTACGAGCAGTACTTC.

This clone appeared a few times. The J gene is TRBJ1-3, the V gene TRBV9, with D unresolved. This CDR3 spans 15 amino acids. CDR1 and CDR2 from the germline V gene are SGDLS and YYNGEE. V lost 6 bases and J 2 bases, leaving 15 bases between the germline ends. CDR3 sequence (DNA): TGTGCCAGCACTCTGCTGGATATTCCTGGAAACACCATATATTTT. Its translation is CASTLLDIPGNTIYF. The full variable domain, in which reference TRBV9 and TRBJ1-3 provide the parts outside the CDR3, is DSGVTQTPKHLITATGQRVTLRCSPRSGDLSVYWYQQSLDQGLQFLIQYYNGEERAKGNILERFSAQQFPDLHSELNLSSLELGDSALYFCASTLLDIPGNTIYFGEGSWLTVV.

V gene TRBV28 combines with J gene TRBJ2-2; the D gene is possibly TRBD2 (5 bases). Germline CDR1 and CDR2: MDHEN and SYDVKM. The CDR3 loop spans 13 amino acids. V was cut by 8 bases and J by 0 bases, with 7 bases left in between. The CDR3 protein is CASRTANTGELFF. The CDR3 nucleotides read TGTGCCAGCCGGACTGCGAACACCGGGGAGCTGTTTTTT.

The gene calls are TRBV6-8 and TRBJ1-1; D gene ambiguous. The CDR3 is 13 residues long. The germline gives CDR1 MNHGY, CDR2 SAAAGT. The CDR3 DNA is TGTGCTACGAGGGCCGGCTCGAACACTGAAGCTTTCTTT. Amino acid sequence: CATRAGSNTEAFF.

This clone was counted a few times. This chain connects TRBV28 to TRBJ1-4; D is uncertain. Germline V gives CDR1 MDHEN, CDR2 SYDVKM. Trimming left V 6 bases short and J 5 bases short, with 22 bases between. The CDR3 consists of 17 residues. Here the CDR3 reads CASSHFPAGRPNEKLFF. Written as DNA, the CDR3 is TGTGCCAGCAGCCATTTCCCCGCAGGCCGGCCGAATGAAAAACTGTTTTTT.

This rearrangement joins TRBV18 to TRBJ2-5, with no clear D. The CDR3 loop spans 13 amino acids. V was trimmed by 0 bases and J by 5 bases, leaving 7 bases between them. Germline V gene sequence: CDR1 KGHSH, CDR2 LQKENI. The CDR3 nucleotides are TGTGCCAGCTCACCACCAGGAGTGGAGACCCAGTACTTC. Residues: CASSPPGVETQYF.

Only a few counts were recorded for this clone. This chain uses TRBV11-3 with TRBJ1-2; D is uncertain. Germline V lookup: CDR1 SGHNT, CDR2 YENEEA. The CDR3 runs to 14 residues. V lost 5 bases, J lost 4 bases, and 14 bases lay in between. The CDR3 coding sequence is TGTGCCAGCAGCGTCTTACGGGGATCCTATGGCTACACCTTC. It encodes CASSVLRGSYGYTF.